A selection of T cell receptor beta chains follows, all from one sample in a study of PD-L1 blockade in urothelial cancer. Some clones are missing from TCRdb's copy, which holds only in-frame ones; the method was immunoSEQ multiplex PCR. Seen here are under 40,000 clones, around 82% observed once, and the top ten hold 6.5% to 8.5%. The sequences come from PBMCs, collected around atezolizumab (anti-PD-L1) treatment. All receptors derive from a man between 60 and 75 years old with urothelial cancer. Each CDR3 is given with its conserved first and last residue. Each record gives: V gene, CDR3 protein.

TRBV28 | CASSFLMRETETDTQYF
TRBV7-9 | CASSFEKDGYTF
TRBV5-1 | CASSSTRGSSGANVLTF
TRBV2 | CASSLTGGYNQPQHF
TRBV19 | CASSRQGANTGELFF
TRBV5-6 | CASSQLTGGYEQYF
TRBV10-1 | CASSADRGALGWYGYTF
TRBV29-1 | CSVGEGETQYF
TRBV5-4 | CASSAGLGGGVRDTQYF
TRBV5-1 | CASSPLGQGDSYEQYF
TRBV7-9 | CASSRGLPSTPDTQYF
TRBV25-1 | CASSEAGGYHNEQFF
TRBV5-6 | CASSGDRPLQETQYF
TRBV10-3 | CAISVADYGYTF